This TCR beta chain appears in the sequencing data of a study of blood T cell repertoires in COVID-19. Overall study: Samples of COVID-19 (acute and convalescent) were obtained from the United States, Italy and Spain.

The CDR3 is 16 residues long. J gave up 2 bases and V 4 bases, and 8 bases lay outside the gene matches. Germline assignment: CDR1 SGDLS and CDR2 YYNGEE. Data came from immunoSEQ multiplex PCR; TCRdb stores just in-frame clones and leaves some out. Of approximately 290,000 clones in the sample, 80% to 90% were seen once. The V and J genes are TRBV9 and TRBJ2-3; TRBD1 matches 9 bases. This sequence was found in a woman in her twenties or thirties who had recovered from COVID-19. The sequenced sample was PBMCs or T cells enriched from blood (not recorded which). The CDR3: CASSSGTGRYTDTQYF. In DNA, the CDR3 is TGTGCCAGCAGCTCTGGGACAGGGAGGTACACAGATACGCAGTATTTT.